This TCR beta chain was recovered during a study of T-cell memory formation after mild COVID-19. Germline CDR1 and CDR2: DFQATT and SNEGSKA (reference sequence). J lost 8 bases, V lost 4 bases, and 6 bases had no gene match. The CDR3 has 13 residues. In regard to this clonotype: Its antigen is undetermined.

Study-wide results and caveats: Clones shrinking between day 15 and 85 showed a balanced CD4/CD8 split, and those that grew later tilted toward CD4+.

Each CDR3 protein is one row after TCRdb ran MiXCR on the 5' RACE reads. The sample comprises hundreds of thousands of distinct CDR3 sequences, approximately 15% of which are singletons, and around 22% rests with the top ten. Material for sequencing was PBMCs or a T cell subset sorted from them (not recorded which). The source is a man between 18 and 29 years old who had mild COVID-19 (a few samples of this study predate the infection). Cell type and time point are not known. The chain employs TRBV20-1 and TRBJ2-4; 9 nucleotides align to TRBD1. The CDR3 bases are TGCAGTGCTACAGGGACAGGGATGTACATTCAGTACTTC. This gives the protein CSATGTGMYIQYF.